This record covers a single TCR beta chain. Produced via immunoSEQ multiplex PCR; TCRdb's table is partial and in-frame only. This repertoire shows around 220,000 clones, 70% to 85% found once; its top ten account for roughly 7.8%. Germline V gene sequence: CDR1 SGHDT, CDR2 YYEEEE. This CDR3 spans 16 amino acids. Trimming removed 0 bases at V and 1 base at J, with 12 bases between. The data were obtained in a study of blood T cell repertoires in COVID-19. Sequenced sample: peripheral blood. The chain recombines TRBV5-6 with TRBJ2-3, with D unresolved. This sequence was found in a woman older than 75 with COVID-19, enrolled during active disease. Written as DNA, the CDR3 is TGTGCCAGCAGCTTGGGTGCTCTTGTAGGCACAGATACGCAGTATTTT. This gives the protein CASSLGALVGTDTQYF. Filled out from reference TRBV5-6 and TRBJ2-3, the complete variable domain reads DAGVTQSPTHLIKTRGQQVTLRCSPKSGHDTVSWYQQALGQGPQFIFQYYEEEERQRGNFPDRFSGHQFPNYSSELNVNALLLGDSALYLCASSLGALVGTDTQYFGPGTRLTVL.